These T cell receptor beta chains were read from a single sample in a study of shared clonotypes between healthy human individuals. The table came from immunoSEQ multiplex PCR; TCRdb's copy has only in-frame clones and leaves some out. The table includes under 550,000 clones, around 96% detected once. Sequencing input: naive CD4+ T cells sorted from blood. The origin of the receptors is a woman in her 30s in good health. Both conserved end residues are trimmed from each CDR3. Fields, in order: V gene, clone size, J gene, CDR3 protein. The listing skips clone size in some rows; elsewhere it reads once, few, many or a size class.

TRBV4-1	-	TRBJ1-1	ASSHQGNGDTEAF
TRBV19	once	TRBJ1-1	ASSIRQEPAEAF
TRBV5-1	-	TRBJ2-2	ASKDRANTGELF
TRBV7-9	-	TRBJ2-1	ASSLAGRGSDEQF
TRBV19	-	TRBJ2-2	ASRNSGQGTGELF
TRBV19	-	TRBJ2-2	ASSIYTGGAGELF
TRBV9	-	TRBJ2-1	ASSLTSGRVVGSYNEQF
TRBV27	-	-	ASSPRNPYEQY
TRBV7-2	-	TRBJ2-3	ASTSPGDTQY
TRBV11-2	-	TRBJ2-7	ASSANRGLAGDKY
TRBV7-9	-	TRBJ2-3	ASSLLGLEISTDTQY
TRBV2	-	TRBJ1-4	ASSSQGSNEKLF
TRBV28	-	TRBJ1-6	ASSLPPGSGQSPLH
TRBV15	once	TRBJ2-1	ATRAGGKYNEQF
TRBV28	-	TRBJ2-7	ASSPPSGTGGYEQY
TRBV20-1	-	TRBJ2-1	SAPLVYEQF
TRBV28	-	TRBJ2-7	ASSSFLAGGRNYEQY